A single sample is the source of the 15 T cell receptor beta chains below, sequenced in a study of T cell repertoires in cytomegalovirus infection. TCRdb independently ran MiXCR on the reads; one entry per CDR3 protein. The table lists nearly 700,000 distinct CDR3 sequences, around 30% of them singletons. Which antigens these TCRs recognize remains unknown. This sample comprised cultured PBMCs, obtained from culture after CMV antigen stimulation. These receptor sequences come from a human donor in good health (CMV status not recorded). Some clones in this sample may be carry-over from other donors' samples.

V gene TRBV2 combines with J gene TRBJ2-7; possible D gene TRBD1, 6 bases. The V gene lost 6 bases and the J gene lost 6 bases, with 12 bases spanning the gap. This CDR3 spans 12 amino acids. The V gene's germline CDR1 is SNHLY and CDR2 FYNNEI. The CDR3 sequence: CASRVLGGEQYF. The CDR3 coding sequence is TGTGCCAGCAGGGTACTAGGGGGCGAGCAGTACTTC.

V and J are TRBV6-5 and TRBJ2-7; no clear D. The CDR3 totals 14 residues. V lost 6 bases to trimming and J lost 7 bases, with 19 bases between them. The germline gives CDR1 MNHEY, CDR2 SVGAGI. The CDR3 DNA reads TGTGCCAGCAGGCAACCCCGACCCCCTTATGAGCAGTACTTC. Amino acid sequence: CASRQPRPPYEQYF.

This clonotype has a handful of counts. The chain couples TRBV7-2 to TRBJ2-7; 7 bases map to TRBD2. The V gene end was trimmed by 5 bases and the J gene end by 7 bases; junction bases not matched to a gene: 17. The CDR3 runs to 16 residues. The germline gives CDR1 SGHTA, CDR2 FQGNSA. CDR3: CASSPRKGGPGGEQYF. The DNA for the CDR3 is TGTGCCAGCAGCCCCAGGAAGGGAGGGCCTGGGGGGGAGCAGTACTTC. The variable domain in full, completed from reference TRBV7-2 and TRBJ2-7, reads GAGVSQSPSNKVTEKGKDVELRCDPISGHTALYWYRQSLGQGLEFLIYFQGNSAPDKSGLPSDRFSAERTGGSVSTLTIQRTQQEDSAVYLCASSPRKGGPGGEQYFGPGTRLTVT.

CDR3 sequence: CAGRTGQTYEQYF. CDR3 nucleotides: TGTGCCGGGCGGACAGGGCAGACCTACGAGCAGTACTTC. This sequence joins TRBV6-1 and TRBJ2-7, with 8 bases that match TRBD1. Trimming at V came to 11 bases and at J to 2 bases, leaving 8 bases not matched to a gene. CDR1 is MNHNS, CDR2 SASEGT, per germline. This CDR3 is 13 amino acids long.

This clonotype turned up a few times. The chain uses TRBV20-1 and TRBJ2-3; 9 nucleotides line up with TRBD1. CDR3 length: 16 residues. Germline CDR1 DFQATT, CDR2 SNEGSKA (reference sequence). V lost 3 bases and J lost 2; bases outside the gene matches: 9. The CDR3 region is CSASLLGQGPTDTQYF. As DNA, the CDR3 is TGCAGTGCTAGCTTGTTGGGACAGGGCCCCACAGATACGCAGTATTTT.

This chain uses TRBV4-1 with TRBJ2-3; 13 bases map to TRBD2. The germline V gene encodes CDR1 MGHRA and CDR2 YSYEKL. This CDR3 contains 14 residues. V trimming: 4 bases; J trimming: 8 bases; junction bases outside the gene matches: 3. CDR3 region: CASSRLAGGATQYF. The CDR3, as DNA: TGCGCCAGCAGCCGACTAGCGGGAGGTGCTACGCAGTATTTT.

This clonotype was seen a handful of times. The J gene is TRBJ2-2, the V gene TRBV6-5; 9 bases match TRBD1. The CDR3 loop spans 15 amino acids. Germline V gives CDR1 MNHEY, CDR2 SVGAGI. The V gene end was trimmed by 6 bases and the J gene end by 6 bases; junction bases not matched to a gene: 8. The CDR3 DNA reads TGTGCCAGCAGACCGGGACAGGGATTTTCCGGGGAGCTGTTTTTT. Its translation: CASRPGQGFSGELFF.

V gene TRBV28 combines with J gene TRBJ2-5; TRBD2 is a possible D gene (5 bases). V was shortened by 3 bases and J by 4 bases, with 15 bases between the two germline ends. Germline CDR1 MDHEN, CDR2 SYDVKM. The CDR3 totals 15 residues. CDR3 sequence: CASSLVADYLETQYF. CDR3 DNA sequence: TGTGCCAGCAGTTTGGTGGCAGACTACTTAGAGACCCAGTACTTC.

Here the CDR3 reads CAISESRGGFAEAFF. The CDR3 DNA sequence: TGTGCCATCAGTGAGTCGCGAGGCGGGTTCGCTGAAGCTTTCTTT. The V gene is TRBV10-3, the J gene TRBJ1-1; D gene uncertain. CDR3 size: 15 residues. Per germline, CDR1 ENHRY and CDR2 SYGVKD. V shed 0 bases and J shed 6 bases, with 14 bases lying between them.

The rearrangement uses TRBV24-1 and TRBJ2-1, with TRBD2 matching 10 bases. V lost 4 bases and J lost 7; bases outside the gene matches: 9. This CDR3 spans 16 amino acids. Germline V CDR1 and CDR2: KGHDR, SFDVKD. CDR3 in amino acids: CATSDPLAGRGNEQFF. The CDR3 coding sequence is TGTGCCACCAGTGACCCACTAGCGGGACGAGGGAATGAGCAGTTCTTC.

This clonotype was detected a few times. V usage is TRBV7-6 and J usage is TRBJ2-2; D is ambiguous. The germline V and J ends were trimmed by 7 bases and 8 bases, with 17 bases remaining between them. The CDR3 is made up of 14 amino acids. Germline CDR1 and CDR2: SGHVS and FNYEAQ. The CDR3 region has the DNA TGTGCCAGCACCTCAATAGTTGGATCTGGGGAGCTGTTTTTT. Its protein product is CASTSIVGSGELFF.

This clonotype was seen only a few times. The rearrangement uses TRBV2 and TRBJ2-5; TRBD2 agrees at 11 bases. Germline-derived CDR1 and CDR2 are SNHLY and FYNNEI. There are 16 residues in the CDR3. The junction had 6 bases not matched to a gene; V was cut back by 5 bases and J by 1 base. DNA of the CDR3: TGTGCCAGCAGTACTAGACTAGCGGGGCGCCAAGAGACCCAGTACTTC. Its translation is CASSTRLAGRQETQYF.

The chain employs TRBV28 and TRBJ1-4; 8 nucleotides line up with TRBD1. CDR1 is MDHEN, CDR2 SYDVKM, per germline. The J segment lost 10 bases and the V segment lost 4 bases, leaving 5 bases of the junction unmatched. The CDR3 spans 13 residues. CDR3 coding DNA: TGTGCCAGCAGTTCCAGGGGGCTCGGAAAACTGTTTTTT. Its protein product is CASSSRGLGKLFF.

The chain recombines TRBV7-6 with TRBJ2-7, with TRBD2 matching 7 bases. This CDR3 is 16 amino acids long. V trimming: 5 bases; J trimming: 2 bases; junction bases outside the gene matches: 12. Per the germline V gene, CDR1 is SGHVS and CDR2 is FNYEAQ. CDR3 region: CASSEPCASGPYEQYV. CDR3 coding DNA: TGTGCCAGCAGCGAACCTTGTGCTAGCGGCCCCTACGAGCAGTACGTC.

The chain uses TRBV5-6 and TRBJ1-6; 9 bases line up with TRBD1. With V trimmed by 0 bases and J by 10 bases, 5 bases remained unmatched. CDR3 length: 15 amino acids. CDR1 is SGHDT and CDR2 is YYEEEE in the germline V gene. The CDR3 protein is CASSLVGQGLSPLHF. CDR3 DNA: TGTGCCAGCAGCTTGGTTGGACAGGGGTTGTCACCCCTCCACTTT. Full variable domain (rest looked up from reference TRBV5-6 and TRBJ1-6): DAGVTQSPTHLIKTRGQQVTLRCSPKSGHDTVSWYQQALGQGPQFIFQYYEEEERQRGNFPDRFSGHQFPNYSSELNVNALLLGDSALYLCASSLVGQGLSPLHFGNGTRLTVT.